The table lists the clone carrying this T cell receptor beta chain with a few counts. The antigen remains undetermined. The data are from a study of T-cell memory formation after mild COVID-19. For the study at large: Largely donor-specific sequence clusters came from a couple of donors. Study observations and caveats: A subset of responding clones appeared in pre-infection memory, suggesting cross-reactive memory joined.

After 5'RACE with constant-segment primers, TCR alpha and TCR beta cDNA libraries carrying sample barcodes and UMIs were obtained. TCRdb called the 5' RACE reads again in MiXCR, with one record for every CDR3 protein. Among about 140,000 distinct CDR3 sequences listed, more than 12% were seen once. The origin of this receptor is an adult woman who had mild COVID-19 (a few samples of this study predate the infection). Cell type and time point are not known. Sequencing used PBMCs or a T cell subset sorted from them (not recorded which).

The CDR3 reads CASSQDRVRDTQYF. Written as DNA, the CDR3 is TGTGCCAGCAGCCAAGATCGGGTCCGTGATACGCAGTATTTT. The rearrangement uses TRBV3-1 and TRBJ2-3; D is unresolved. CDR1 LGHDT and CDR2 YNNKEL come from the germline V gene (reference sequence). There are 14 residues in the CDR3. V lost 0 bases and J 6 bases, leaving 10 bases between the germline ends.